The 28 T cell receptor beta chains below come from one sample, sequenced in a study of blood T cell repertoires in COVID-19. Clones were read by immunoSEQ multiplex PCR, and TCRdb kept only the in-frame ones, dropping some. Counted here are approximately 280,000 clones, roughly 80% occurring once; the ten biggest clones make up over 4%. The sequenced material came from PBMCs or T cells enriched from blood (not recorded which). These receptors originate from a man in his forties who had been exposed to COVID-19.

The gene calls are TRBV19 and TRBJ1-3; D might be TRBD1 (6 bases). There are 13 residues in the CDR3. Trimming shortened V by 9 bases and J by 4 bases, and 13 bases separated the two germline ends. CDR1 is LNHDA, CDR2 SQIVND, per germline (reference sequence). CDR3 coding DNA: TGTGCCAGCCGGACAGTCGCAGGAAACACCATATATTTT. Its protein is CASRTVAGNTIYF.

The chain carries TRBV7-3 and TRBJ2-2, with D unclear. Per the germline V gene, CDR1 is SGHTA and CDR2 is FQGTGA. V lost 5 bases to trimming and J lost 3 bases, with 13 bases between them. This CDR3 has 15 residues. DNA of the CDR3: TGTGCCAGCAGCCCACCCCCACGGGACACCGGGGAGCTGTTTTTT. It translates to CASSPPPRDTGELFF.

As regards this clone: The sample carries other DNA sequences with the same CDR3. The chain has TRBV4-1 and TRBJ2-7; 7 bases agree with TRBD2. V was clipped by 0 bases and J by 4 bases; unmatched bases: 6. The CDR3 consists of 15 residues. CDR1 is MGHRA and CDR2 is YSYEKL in the germline V gene. CDR3 sequence (DNA): TGCGCCAGCAGCCAAGAAATAGCGGGCGCTTACGAGCAGTACTTC. Its protein product is CASSQEIAGAYEQYF.

The rearrangement uses TRBV6-2 or TRBV6-3 and TRBJ2-1; D is ambiguous. The CDR3 is 19 residues long. Germline CDR1 is MNHEY and CDR2 is SVGEGT. The V gene lost 2 bases and the J gene lost 5 bases, with 25 bases spanning the gap. The CDR3 spells CASSYPIKRAAFQDNEQFF. The DNA for the CDR3 is TGTGCCAGCAGTTACCCAATAAAGAGAGCCGCTTTTCAGGACAATGAGCAGTTCTTC.

For this clone: In the same sample, other DNA sequences code for this CDR3. The V gene is TRBV7-6, the J gene TRBJ2-5; D gene uncertain. The CDR3 extends over 11 amino acids. Trimming took 3 bases from V and 5 from J, leaving 4 bases between them. Germline lookup yields CDR1 SGHVS and CDR2 FNYEAQ. The CDR3 reads CASSLSETQYF. As DNA, the CDR3 is TGTGCCAGCAGCTTGAGTGAGACCCAGTACTTC. Full variable domain (remainder filled in from reference TRBV7-6 and TRBJ2-5): GAGVSQSPRYKVTKRGQDVALRCDPISGHVSLYWYRQALGQGPEFLTYFNYEAQQDKSGLPNDRFSAERPEGSISTLTIQRTEQRDSAMYRCASSLSETQYFGPGTRLLVL.

This chain connects TRBV3-1 (or the pseudogene TRBV3-2) to TRBJ2-7; a possible D gene is TRBD1 (5 bases). With 4 bases removed from V and 0 bases from J, the gap between germline ends came to 13 bases. The CDR3 sequence is 15 residues long. Germline values: CDR1 LGHDT, CDR2 YNNKEL (reference sequence). The CDR3 protein is CASSLRGTSSYEQYF. The CDR3 region has the DNA TGTGCCAGCAGCCTTAGGGGCACGAGCTCCTACGAGCAGTACTTC.

In this sample, this clone turned up once. The chain joins TRBV12-3 or TRBV12-4 to TRBJ2-5; TRBD2 is a possible D gene (5 bases). Trimming took 5 bases from V and 4 from J, leaving 11 bases between them. This CDR3 has 13 residues. CDR3 DNA: TGTGCCAGCAGTCTCGCGGGCCTAGAGACCCAGTACTTC. This codes for CASSLAGLETQYF.

This sequence joins TRBV3-1 (or the pseudogene TRBV3-2) and TRBJ1-5, with unresolved D. The germline gives CDR1 LGHDT, CDR2 YNNKEL (reference sequence). The CDR3 consists of 12 residues. V dropped 1 base and J dropped 5 bases, with 3 bases sitting between them. In DNA form, the CDR3 reads TGTGCCAGCAGCCAAGTCGATCAGCCCCAGCATTTT. It specifies CASSQVDQPQHF.

The chain couples TRBV13 to TRBJ2-3; 7 bases agree with TRBD2. The CDR3 contains 16 residues. V lost 7 bases, J lost 2 bases, and 12 bases stayed unmatched. From germline, CDR1 is PRHDT and CDR2 FYEKMQ (reference sequence). Here the CDR3 reads CASKNRLAGTTDTQYF. As DNA, the CDR3 is TGTGCCAGCAAAAACCGACTAGCCGGGACCACAGATACGCAGTATTTT.

The chain has TRBV6-5 and TRBJ1-2, with D unresolved. Between the trimmed V and J ends, which lost 6 bases and 5 bases, there was a span of 19 bases. The CDR3 runs to 15 residues. Germline CDR1 and CDR2: MNHEY and SVGAGI. For the CDR3, the DNA is TGTGCCAGCAGCGCTTCATGGATCACCGGGTATGGCTACACCTTC. It translates to CASSASWITGYGYTF.

The chain combines TRBV5-1 with TRBJ2-7, with TRBD2 matching 9 bases. The CDR3 contains 17 residues. Per germline, CDR1 SGHRS and CDR2 YFSETQ. V lost 0 bases and J lost 3; bases outside the gene matches: 10. CDR3 in amino acids: CASSLAKGSSGNYEQYF. The CDR3 bases are TGCGCCAGCAGCTTGGCCAAAGGTTCTAGCGGGAACTACGAGCAGTACTTC.

The chain joins TRBV7-2 to TRBJ2-1; 8 bases are a match to TRBD1. CDR3 length: 15 residues. The germline gives CDR1 SGHTA, CDR2 FQGNSA. The V segment lost 2 bases and the J segment 5 bases; nucleotides outside the gene matches: 5. As DNA, the CDR3 is TGTGCCAGCAGCTTATACAGGGGGTTCGACAATGAGCAGTTCTTC. Translating gives CASSLYRGFDNEQFF.

This clone was picked up one time. The chain carries TRBV7-9 and TRBJ2-7, with 8 nucleotides matching TRBD1. The CDR3 is 16 amino acids. After removal of 4 bases from V and 3 bases from J, the junction contained 11 bases not matched to a gene. CDR1 SEHNR and CDR2 FQNEAQ come from the germline V gene (reference sequence). This chain's CDR3 is CASSSDTGQGVYEQYF. For the CDR3, the DNA is TGTGCCAGCAGCTCAGATACCGGACAGGGCGTCTACGAGCAGTACTTC.

J is TRBJ1-5 and V is TRBV10-2; 7 nucleotides align to TRBD1. The CDR3 has 14 amino acids. J gave up 3 bases and V 5 bases, and 4 bases lay outside the gene matches. CDR1 and CDR2 from the germline V gene are WSHSY and SAAADI. This CDR3 reads CASSPGGSNQPQHF. The CDR3 DNA is TGCGCCAGCAGTCCAGGGGGATCCAATCAGCCCCAGCATTTT.

The chain is built from TRBV9 and TRBJ2-7; maybe TRBD1 (6 bases). Trimming left V 0 bases short and J 0 bases short, with 13 bases between. Germline CDR1 reads SGDLS; CDR2 reads YYNGEE. The CDR3 is 16 residues long. The CDR3, as DNA: TGTGCCAGCAGCGTAGGGTCCGGACAGCGCTCCTACGAGCAGTACTTC. This codes for CASSVGSGQRSYEQYF.

This rearrangement joins TRBV3-1 (or the pseudogene TRBV3-2) to TRBJ2-1; 7 bases fit TRBD2. This CDR3 is 16 amino acids long. With 2 bases clipped from V and 8 bases from J, the junction kept 12 bases outside the gene matches. Germline-derived CDR1 and CDR2 are LGHDT and YNNKEL (reference sequence). The CDR3 sequence: CASSQSGGGSFHEQFF. The CDR3 DNA follows: TGTGCCAGCAGCCAAAGCGGAGGCGGGAGTTTCCATGAGCAGTTCTTC.

Note on this clone: Other DNA sequences of this sample code for an identical CDR3. The chain carries TRBV7-9 and TRBJ2-7; 10 nucleotides match TRBD2. V trimming: 4 bases; J trimming: 1 base; junction bases outside the gene matches: 1. This CDR3 spans 14 amino acids. In germline, CDR1 is SEHNR, CDR2 FQNEAQ (reference sequence). The CDR3 reads CASSSSGSSYEQYF. CDR3 nucleotides: TGTGCCAGCAGCTCTAGCGGGAGTTCCTACGAGCAGTACTTC.

The gene calls are TRBV27 and TRBJ2-1; 14 bases line up with TRBD2. The CDR3 is made up of 20 amino acids. V gave up 5 bases and J gave up 6 bases; unmatched junction bases: 18. CDR1 MNHEY and CDR2 SMNVEV come from the germline V gene (reference sequence). CDR3 sequence: CASSLAGLAGVDGGSNEQFF. CDR3 nucleotides: TGTGCCAGCAGTCTAGCGGGACTAGCGGGAGTAGATGGTGGCAGCAATGAGCAGTTCTTC.

This chain connects TRBV14 to TRBJ2-7; maybe TRBD2 (5 bases). The germline V and J ends were trimmed by 4 bases and 0 bases, with 16 bases remaining between them. Germline V gives CDR1 SGHDN, CDR2 FVKESK. This CDR3 comprises 16 residues. The DNA for the CDR3 is TGTGCCAGCAGCCCTCCCTCGACGGGAAACTCCTACGAGCAGTACTTC. It encodes CASSPPSTGNSYEQYF.

The chain has TRBV12-3 or TRBV12-4 and TRBJ2-1; the match to TRBD2 covers 7 bases. The CDR3 contains 13 residues. With V trimmed by 2 bases and J by 12 bases, 7 bases remained unmatched. Here the CDR3 DNA reads TGTGCCAGCAGTTTAAGTAAGGGACTACCGCAGTTCTTC. Its translation is CASSLSKGLPQFF.

The table lists this clone with a few counts. The sample has other DNA sequences that encode this CDR3 too. This rearrangement joins TRBV14 to TRBJ1-1; perhaps TRBD1 as D (5 bases). The V and J ends lost 1 base and 5 bases respectively, with 11 bases between them. Germline CDR1 and CDR2: SGHDN and FVKESK. The CDR3 runs 14 residues. The CDR3 reads CASSQVAGRTEAFF. The CDR3 DNA reads TGTGCCAGCAGCCAAGTTGCAGGGAGGACTGAAGCTTTCTTT.

V is TRBV7-3 and J is TRBJ2-5; 11 bases are shared with TRBD2. V gave up 3 bases and J gave up 4 bases; unmatched junction bases: 4. The CDR3 totals 15 residues. Germline V lookup: CDR1 SGHTA, CDR2 FQGTGA. The CDR3 DNA reads as TGTGCCAGCAGCTTCACTAGCGGGAGTTCAGAGACCCAGTACTTC. Translated: CASSFTSGSSETQYF.

This sequence joins TRBV5-6 and TRBJ1-1; 7 positions match TRBD1. After removal of 2 bases from V and 2 bases from J, the junction contained 15 bases not matched to a gene. There are 18 residues in the CDR3. In germline, CDR1 is SGHDT, CDR2 YYEEEE. The CDR3 DNA reads as TGTGCCAGCAGCTTTGGATTTAACACAGGGGTCCTTAACACTGAAGCTTTCTTT. Translation: CASSFGFNTGVLNTEAFF.

The chain has TRBV5-6 and TRBJ2-7; D not resolved. The CDR3 is made up of 14 amino acids. CDR1 is SGHDT and CDR2 is YYEEEE in the germline V gene. Trimming took off 1 base at V and 7 bases at J, with 15 bases between the two ends. The CDR3 nucleotides are TGTGCCAGCAGCTTGTTTCCCGGTGGAGAGGAGCAGTACTTC. Translation gives CASSLFPGGEEQYF.

The rearrangement links TRBV4-2 to TRBJ2-2; D gene uncertain. The CDR3 is 14 amino acids. Trimming shortened V by 1 base and J by 4 bases, and 7 bases separated the two germline ends. Per the germline V gene, CDR1 is LGHNA and CDR2 is YNFKEQ. This CDR3 is CASSQVSGTGELFF. CDR3 nucleotides: TGTGCCAGCAGCCAAGTCTCGGGCACCGGGGAGCTGTTTTTT.

The V gene is TRBV12-3 or TRBV12-4, the J gene TRBJ1-5, with 8 bases matching TRBD1. The length of the CDR3 is 13 residues. The V gene end was trimmed by 8 bases and the J gene end by 6 bases; junction bases not matched to a gene: 6. The CDR3 DNA reads as TGTGCCAGCGTAGGGACAGGCGGTCAGCCCCAGCATTTT. Translation gives CASVGTGGQPQHF.

This CDR3 reads CASSWDRKNSSPLHF. CDR3 nucleotide sequence: TGTGCCAGCAGTTGGGACAGGAAAAACTCTTCACCCCTCCACTTT. V and J are TRBV6-5 and TRBJ1-6; 8 bases agree with TRBD1. The trim removed 4 bases at V and 9 bases at J, leaving 8 bases unmatched. This CDR3 contains 15 residues. Looked up from germline, CDR1 is MNHEY and CDR2 is SVGAGI.

This rearrangement joins TRBV9 to TRBJ2-1; 9 bases fit TRBD2. J gave up 7 bases and V 0 bases, and 5 bases lay outside the gene matches. There are 15 residues in the CDR3. Germline loops: CDR1 SGDLS, CDR2 YYNGEE. CDR3 region: CASSVGISGRNEQFF. In nucleotides, the CDR3 is TGTGCCAGCAGCGTAGGTATTAGCGGGAGAAATGAGCAGTTCTTC.